This T cell receptor (beta chain) was recorded in a study of blood T cell repertoires in COVID-19. Looking at the study overall: Sites across the United States, Italy and Spain contributed samples from acute and convalescent COVID-19. T cells, B-cell-depleted T cells, or PBMCs provided the cDNA or gDNA that served as material.

Germline assignment: CDR1 MNHNS and CDR2 SASEGT. The CDR3 spans 19 residues. The V segment lost 0 bases and the J segment 9 bases; nucleotides outside the gene matches: 14. Per the authors' pipeline: The authors estimated nucleated cell counts from reference gene primer amplification. This table comes from immunoSEQ multiplex PCR, and its TCRdb copy is limited to in-frame clones, with some not included. That table furnishes V, J and clone size, whereas the DNA furnished D and trimming. The sample holds around 300,000 clones, approximately 85% seen once. Sequencing was done on a sample of peripheral blood. The J gene is TRBJ2-3, the V gene TRBV6-1, with 14 nucleotides matching TRBD2. This receptor was identified in a woman between 65 and 79 years old with acute or convalescent COVID-19. The CDR3: CASSEATSGGAGSAATQYF. The CDR3 coding sequence is TGTGCCAGCAGTGAAGCGACTAGCGGGGGGGCCGGATCAGCAGCAACGCAGTATTTT.